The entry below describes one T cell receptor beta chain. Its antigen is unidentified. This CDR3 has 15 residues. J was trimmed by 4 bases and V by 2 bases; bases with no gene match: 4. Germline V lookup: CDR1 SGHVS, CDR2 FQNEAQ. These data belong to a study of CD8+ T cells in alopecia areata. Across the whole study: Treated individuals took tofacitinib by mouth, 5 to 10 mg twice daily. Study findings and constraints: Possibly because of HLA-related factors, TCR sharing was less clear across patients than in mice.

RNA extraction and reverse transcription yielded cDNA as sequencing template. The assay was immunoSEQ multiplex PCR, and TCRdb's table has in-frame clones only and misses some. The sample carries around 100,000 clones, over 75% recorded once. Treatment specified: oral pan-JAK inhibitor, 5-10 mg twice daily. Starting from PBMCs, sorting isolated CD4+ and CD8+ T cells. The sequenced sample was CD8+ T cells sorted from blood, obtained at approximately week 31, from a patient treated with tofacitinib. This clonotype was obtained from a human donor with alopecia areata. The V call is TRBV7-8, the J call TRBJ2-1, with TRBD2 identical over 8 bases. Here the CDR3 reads CASSLYSGAYNEQFF. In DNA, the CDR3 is TGTGCCAGCAGCTTATATAGCGGGGCATACAATGAGCAGTTCTTC.